These 30 T cell receptor beta chains were sequenced from one sample in a study of T cells after yellow fever vaccination. Each CDR3 protein gets one entry after TCRdb re-called the 5' RACE reads with MiXCR. This table holds 300,000 to 350,000 distinct CDR3 sequences, 3% to 4.5% found once. The sample in question was PBMCs, obtained 5 days after the yellow fever booster vaccination. The receptors here all came from a man aged 18 to 35 who received the YFV17D yellow fever vaccine.

The table lists this clonotype with a few counts. The CDR3 DNA follows: TGTGCCAGCAGCCCGGGGAGCGGGGGGGCATACGAGCAGTACTTC. This translates into CASSPGSGGAYEQYF. The chain is built from TRBV9 and TRBJ2-7; 10 nucleotides align to TRBD2. This CDR3 contains 15 residues. J lost 4 bases, V lost 4 bases, and 8 bases had no gene match. Germline values: CDR1 SGDLS, CDR2 YYNGEE. Full variable domain (outside the CDR3, taken from reference TRBV9 and TRBJ2-7): DSGVTQTPKHLITATGQRVTLRCSPRSGDLSVYWYQQSLDQGLQFLIQYYNGEERAKGNILERFSAQQFPDLHSELNLSSLELGDSALYFCASSPGSGGAYEQYFGPGTRLTVT.

On this clonotype itself: A single base separates this from a much larger clone, so it may be a read error. The chain recombines TRBV4-1 with TRBJ1-2; D uncertain. Germline V CDR1 and CDR2: MGHRA, YSYEKL. The CDR3 extends over 13 amino acids. The CDR3 loop is CASIQTANYGYTF. The DNA for the CDR3 is TGCGCCAGCATCCAAACAGCTAACTATGGCTACACCTTC.

J is TRBJ2-5 and V is TRBV7-2; TRBD2 matches 9 bases. The germline CDR1 and CDR2 sequences are SGHTA and FQGNSA. The CDR3 sequence is 21 residues long. V dropped 6 bases and J dropped 2; count of bases not matched to a gene: 25. The CDR3, as DNA: TGTGCCAGCAGGGATGCCTTCCTGTCTGCGGGGGGGACCTGGGGTCAAGAGACCCAGTACTTC. It translates to CASRDAFLSAGGTWGQETQYF.

The gene calls are TRBV12-3 or TRBV12-4 and TRBJ1-2, with a tentative D call TRBD1 (6 bases). The V end lost 5 bases, the J end lost 4 bases, and 17 bases lay between the germline ends. This CDR3 has 15 residues. In DNA form, the CDR3 reads TGTGCCAGCAGTCCCGGGACACCAACCGCCTATGGCTACACCTTC. As protein: CASSPGTPTAYGYTF.

The sample holds many counts of this clonotype. V and J are TRBV4-3 and TRBJ1-2, with D uncertain. The germline V gene encodes CDR1 LGHNA and CDR2 YSLEER. This CDR3 has 14 amino acids. The V end lost 4 bases, the J end lost 8 bases, and 17 bases lay between the germline ends. CDR3 coding DNA: TGCGCCAGCAGCCTTCTATCTTCGGCAGACGGCTACACCTTC. Translation: CASSLLSSADGYTF.

This clonotype has at least ten counts. The chain employs TRBV4-3 and TRBJ2-6; D remains unclear. The CDR3 is 15 residues long. Germline CDR1 is LGHNA and CDR2 is YSLEER. Between the trimmed V and J ends, which lost 0 bases and 1 base, there was a span of 4 bases. CDR3 protein: CASSQDRSGANVLTF. Here the CDR3 DNA reads TGCGCCAGCAGCCAAGACAGGTCTGGGGCCAACGTCCTGACTTTC.

This clonotype appeared many times. The chain links TRBV5-1 to TRBJ1-2; the match to TRBD1 covers 9 bases. Germline V lookup: CDR1 SGHRS, CDR2 YFSETQ. Trimming took 3 bases from V and 1 from J; bases not matched to a gene: 7. The CDR3 runs to 16 residues. The CDR3 spells CASSSIPGQGNYGYTF. CDR3 sequence (DNA): TGCGCCAGCAGCTCCATTCCGGGACAGGGTAACTATGGCTACACCTTC.

This clonotype appeared a few times. Mismatch with germline at one junction end may stem from a read error. CDR3 nucleotide sequence: TGTGCCATCAGCGTCACAGGGGGGAACGCTGAAGCTTTCTTT. It translates to CAISVTGGNAEAFF. The chain joins TRBV10-3 to TRBJ1-1, with 8 bases identical to TRBD1. The germline gives CDR1 ENHRY, CDR2 SYGVKD. This CDR3 is built from 14 residues.

This clonotype was observed a few times. The chain joins TRBV4-3 to TRBJ1-1; possible D gene TRBD1, 5 bases. V was clipped by 4 bases and J by 4 bases, with 10 bases between them. This CDR3 has 13 residues. Germline assignment: CDR1 LGHNA and CDR2 YSLEER. CDR3 DNA sequence: TGCGCCAGCAGCCGGCGGGGACTCACTGAAGCTTTCTTT. It is translated as CASSRRGLTEAFF.

A few counts support this clonotype. The genes are TRBV5-1 and TRBJ2-3; D may match TRBD1 or TRBD2 (5 bases each). The length of the CDR3 is 14 residues. V was cut by 2 bases and J by 2 bases, with 9 bases left in between. Germline values: CDR1 SGHRS, CDR2 YFSETQ. Written as DNA, the CDR3 is TGCGCCAGCAGCTTCTTGGGGGACACAGATACGCAGTATTTT. Protein: CASSFLGDTDTQYF.

The V gene is TRBV28, the J gene TRBJ2-1; D possibly corresponds to TRBD1 (5 bases). The CDR3 runs to 15 residues. V lost 3 bases and J lost 3, with 12 bases in between. Looked up from germline, CDR1 is MDHEN and CDR2 is SYDVKM. CDR3 nucleotides: TGTGCCAGCAGTTTGAAGGATAGGGGCTACAATGAGCAGTTCTTC. Translated: CASSLKDRGYNEQFF.

This clonotype was detected ten times or more. The chain couples TRBV5-1 to TRBJ2-2; TRBD1 might be the D (5 bases). CDR1 and CDR2 (germline): SGHRS, YFSETQ. CDR3 length: 13 amino acids. V dropped 2 bases and J dropped 7 bases, with 9 bases sitting between them. The CDR3 nucleotides are TGCGCCAGCAGCTTATCAGGGATCGGGGAGCTGTTTTTT. This codes for CASSLSGIGELFF.

This clonotype was counted between two and nine times. This sequence joins TRBV9 and TRBJ2-1; D gene ambiguous. The CDR3 spans 16 residues. V lost 2 bases and J 0 bases, leaving 12 bases between the germline ends. Germline loops: CDR1 SGDLS, CDR2 YYNGEE. The CDR3, as DNA: TGTGCCAGCAGCGTTTTGAGCGTCAGCTCCTACAATGAGCAGTTCTTC. It yields the protein CASSVLSVSSYNEQFF.

This clonotype occurred many times. This chain links TRBV11-3 with TRBJ2-3, with D possibly TRBD1 on 6 matching bases. The germline V gene encodes CDR1 SGHNT and CDR2 YENEEA. V shed 4 bases and J shed 6 bases, with 14 bases lying between them. There are 14 residues in the CDR3. CDR3 nucleotides: TGTGCCAGCAGCTCCCTTGGGGGCGCGGATACGCAGTATTTT. Encoded protein: CASSSLGGADTQYF.

This clonotype was seen a handful of times. The V call is TRBV28, the J call TRBJ2-7; D remains ambiguous. Per germline, CDR1 MDHEN and CDR2 SYDVKM. There are 13 residues in the CDR3. The V gene lost 3 bases and the J gene lost 0 bases, with 6 bases spanning the gap. The CDR3 protein is CASSFPSSYEQYF. The CDR3 region has the DNA TGTGCCAGCAGTTTCCCGAGCTCCTACGAGCAGTACTTC. The full variable domain, completed using reference TRBV28 and TRBJ2-7, is DVKVTQSSRYLVKRTGEKVFLECVQDMDHENMFWYRQDPGLGLRLIYFSYDVKMKEKGDIPEGYSVSREKKERFSLILESASTNQTSMYLCASSFPSSYEQYFGPGTRLTVT.

This clonotype turned up a few times. Germline is not matched at one junction end, which may reflect a read error. The chain is built from TRBV7-2 and TRBJ2-7, with D possibly being TRBD2 (5 bases). Germline V gene data show CDR1 as SGHTA and CDR2 as FQGNSA. This CDR3 comprises 14 residues. For the CDR3, the DNA is TGTGCCAGCAGCCTAGCCCACAGCTCCTACGAGCAGTACTTC. Translation: CASSLAHSSYEQYF.

The chain employs TRBV12-3 or TRBV12-4 and TRBJ1-4; TRBD1 matches 8 bases. V lost 7 bases to trimming and J lost 6 bases; unmatched junction nucleotides: 16. The CDR3 is 17 amino acids. CDR3 in DNA: TGTGCCAGCACCCTTCACCCTGGACAGGGACGGGATGAAAAACTGTTTTTT. Translation gives CASTLHPGQGRDEKLFF.

In its sample, this clonotype was seen many times. The rearrangement joins TRBV12-3 or TRBV12-4 to TRBJ2-7, with D possibly matching TRBD1 (6 bases). The CDR3 is 12 residues long. Trimming shortened V by 5 bases and J by 4 bases, and 9 bases separated the two germline ends. The CDR3 loop is CASSATGYEQYF. Written as DNA, the CDR3 is TGTGCCAGCAGTGCGACAGGTTACGAGCAGTACTTC.

This clonotype was observed a few times. The chain recombines TRBV11-2 with TRBJ1-1; 7 nucleotides align to TRBD1. This CDR3 is built from 15 residues. The junction had 7 bases not matched to a gene; V was cut back by 4 bases and J by 2 bases. CDR1 SGHAT and CDR2 FQNNGV come from the germline V gene. CDR3: CASSSIRGTNTEAFF. The CDR3 coding sequence is TGTGCCAGCAGCTCGATCAGGGGGACAAACACTGAAGCTTTCTTT.

In its sample, this clonotype was seen many times. Here the CDR3 reads CASSRPGGEQFF. Here the CDR3 DNA reads TGTGCCAGCAGCAGACCCGGGGGTGAGCAGTTCTTC. The chain uses TRBV7-3 and TRBJ2-1; the D gene is possibly TRBD2 (6 bases). This CDR3 has 12 amino acids. V was clipped by 5 bases and J by 9 bases, with 11 bases between them. The V gene's germline CDR1 is SGHTA and CDR2 FQGTGA.

This clonotype was counted ten times or more. V and J are TRBV5-1 and TRBJ1-1; D call uncertain. CDR3 size: 13 residues. V gave up 2 bases and J gave up 4 bases, with 9 bases separating them. Germline CDR1 reads SGHRS; CDR2 reads YFSETQ. As DNA, the CDR3 is TGCGCCAGCAGCTTCTCTCGGAGCACTGAAGCTTTCTTT. Its translation: CASSFSRSTEAFF.

This clonotype was picked up many times. This chain uses TRBV19 with TRBJ2-4; D is possibly TRBD2 (5 bases). V dropped 11 bases and J dropped 7 bases, with 15 bases sitting between them. This CDR3 contains 12 residues. Germline V gives CDR1 LNHDA, CDR2 SQIVND (reference sequence). CDR3 sequence: CAGMTGGNIQYF. CDR3 DNA sequence: TGTGCCGGCATGACGGGCGGGAACATTCAGTACTTC.

This clonotype was observed many times. J is TRBJ2-5 and V is TRBV5-1; D gene unclear. The length of the CDR3 is 16 residues. Between the trimmed V and J ends, which lost 0 bases and 0 bases, there was a span of 12 bases. Germline assignment: CDR1 SGHRS and CDR2 YFSETQ. CDR3 protein: CASSLGEYQYQETQYF. CDR3 nucleotide sequence: TGCGCCAGCAGCTTGGGCGAATACCAGTACCAAGAGACCCAGTACTTC.

The chain combines TRBV20-1 with TRBJ2-5; tentative D call: TRBD2 (6 bases). This CDR3 comprises 12 residues. CDR1 and CDR2 from the germline V gene are DFQATT and SNEGSKA (reference sequence). The V gene lost 0 bases and the J gene lost 10 bases, with 12 bases spanning the gap. In DNA, the CDR3 is TGCAGTGCTAGAGAGGGCGCGGGGATCCAGTACTTC. This sequence encodes CSAREGAGIQYF.

There are many counts of this clonotype. V and J are TRBV5-1 and TRBJ2-7, with D possibly being TRBD2 (6 bases). CDR1 and CDR2 from the germline V gene are SGHRS and YFSETQ. V lost 1 base to trimming and J lost 5 bases, with 10 bases between them. The CDR3 has 13 residues. In DNA, the CDR3 is TGCGCCAGCAGCTTGATCGGGGGAAACGAGCAGTACTTC. This codes for CASSLIGGNEQYF.

V and J are TRBV28 and TRBJ2-7; 9 bases agree with TRBD2. Germline lookup yields CDR1 MDHEN and CDR2 SYDVKM. The CDR3 has 15 residues. Losses at the gene ends were 8 bases for V and 6 bases for J; bases not matched to a gene: 14. CDR3 region: CASRKLGGGASEQYV. The CDR3 DNA sequence: TGTGCCAGCCGAAAACTGGGCGGGGGGGCTAGCGAGCAGTACGTC.

This clonotype has a handful of counts. V and J are TRBV27 and TRBJ1-4; 8 bases agree with TRBD1. Germline CDR1 reads MNHEY; CDR2 reads SMNVEV (reference sequence). The J segment lost 7 bases and the V segment lost 11 bases, leaving 15 bases of the junction unmatched. The CDR3 runs to 15 residues. CDR3 residues: CAAGGNTENLEKLFF. The CDR3 coding sequence is TGTGCCGCAGGGGGCAATACCGAAAACCTTGAAAAACTGTTTTTT.

The gene calls are TRBV2 and TRBJ2-7; no reliable D call. Trimming removed 5 bases from V and 4 bases from J, with 9 bases in between. The CDR3 runs to 12 residues. CDR1 is SNHLY and CDR2 is FYNNEI in the germline V gene. CDR3 DNA: TGTGCCAGCAGTTTCGGTTTATACGAGCAGTACGTC. As protein: CASSFGLYEQYV.

The chain joins TRBV12-5 to TRBJ2-7; no firm D call. Trimming took off 3 bases at V and 1 base at J, with 7 bases between the two ends. The length of the CDR3 is 13 residues. Germline CDR1 and CDR2: LGHNT and FRNRAP. CDR3 nucleotide sequence: TGTGCTAGTGGTTTAGGAATTTCCTACGAGCAGTACTTC. Protein sequence: CASGLGISYEQYF.

The rearrangement links TRBV4-1 to TRBJ1-3, with unresolved D. CDR1 and CDR2 from the germline V gene are MGHRA and YSYEKL. V lost 0 bases and J 0 bases, leaving 3 bases between the germline ends. This CDR3 has 14 amino acids. CDR3 sequence: CASSQEPSGNTIYF. Here the CDR3 DNA reads TGCGCCAGCAGCCAAGAACCCTCTGGAAACACCATATATTTT.